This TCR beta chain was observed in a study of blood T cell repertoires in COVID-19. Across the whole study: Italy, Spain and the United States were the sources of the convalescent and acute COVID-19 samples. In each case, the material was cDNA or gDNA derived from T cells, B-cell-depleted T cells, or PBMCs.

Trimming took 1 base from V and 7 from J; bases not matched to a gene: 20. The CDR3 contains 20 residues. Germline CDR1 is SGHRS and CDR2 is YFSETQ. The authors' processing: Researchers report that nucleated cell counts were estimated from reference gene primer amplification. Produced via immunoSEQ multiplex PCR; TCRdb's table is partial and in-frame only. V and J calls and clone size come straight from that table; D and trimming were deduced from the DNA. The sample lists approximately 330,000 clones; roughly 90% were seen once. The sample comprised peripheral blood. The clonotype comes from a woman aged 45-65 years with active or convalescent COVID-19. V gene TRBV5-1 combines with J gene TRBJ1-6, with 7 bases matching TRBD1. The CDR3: CASSLRGTSGQKVGNSPLHF. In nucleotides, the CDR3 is TGCGCCAGCAGCTTGCGTGGTACTTCGGGACAGAAGGTTGGGAATTCACCCCTCCACTTT.